Here is one T cell receptor beta chain with its context. The sample is drawn from a study of blood T cell repertoires in COVID-19. Turning to the study itself: Acute-phase and convalescent COVID-19 samples originated in the United States, Italy and Spain.

Here immunoSEQ multiplex PCR was the method, and the copy in TCRdb shows in-frame clones only, minus some. The repertoire holds 410,000 or so clones, around nine tenths seen once, with approximately 1.5% in the top ten. Germline CDR1 and CDR2: SQVTM and ANQGSEA. The CDR3 is 13 amino acids. Trimming removed 4 bases at V and 1 base at J, with 10 bases between. The source material was peripheral blood. The receptor was isolated from a woman in her 40s with COVID-19, enrolled during active disease. The chain links TRBV29-1 to TRBJ1-1; TRBD1 might be the D (5 bases). CDR3 residues: CSVGVTANTEAFF. The CDR3 coding sequence is TGCAGCGTTGGGGTGACAGCGAACACTGAAGCTTTCTTT.